This T cell receptor beta chain was documented in a study of T cell responses to AZD1222 COVID-19 vaccine. Study conclusions and caveats: Only a handful of AZD1222 recipients, roughly 6 in all, had baseline seropositivity. Researchers report vaccine-associated CD4 TCRs spanning spike, with dominance at 160-218 and 743-854.

In the case of this clone: The target antigen is unknown.

Data came from immunoSEQ multiplex PCR; TCRdb stores just in-frame clones and leaves some out. The data show 150,000 to 200,000 clones, with around 86% seen just once and around 2.5% held by the top ten. Germline loops: CDR1 ENHRY, CDR2 SYGVKD. Trimming cost V 4 bases and J 3 bases; bases outside gene matches: 6. This CDR3 spans 16 amino acids. The chain is built from TRBV10-3 and TRBJ2-1; 10 nucleotides align to TRBD2. Sequences were derived from peripheral blood, sampled on day 0 of MenACWY control vaccination. This clonotype was obtained from an adult in good health. CDR3 sequence reads: CAISVEREGLYNEQFF. CDR3 coding DNA: TGTGCCATCAGTGTCGAGCGGGAGGGCCTCTACAATGAGCAGTTCTTC.